This TCR beta chain was sequenced for a study of cytomegalovirus exposure and HLA in healthy donors. Study overall: Among 150 million to 200 million T cells, an earlier analysis found 117 million unique TCR beta sequences. Notes on the study in general: The authors excluded some V segments, including TRBV6-2 and TRBV6-3, as indistinguishable.

Researchers ran the PCR with 60 Vbeta and 13 Jbeta primers. TCRdb keeps only in-frame clones here, not all; method: immunoSEQ multiplex PCR. The table has more than 85,000 clones, under 85% seen once. CDR3 length: 16 amino acids. Looked up from germline, CDR1 is ENHRY and CDR2 is SYGVKD. The ends lost 6 bases at V and 5 bases at J; junction bases unmatched: 12. Points on this clone: The antigen remains undetermined.

The sequence derives from a woman aged 40 to 50 in good health and CMV-seropositive. The sequencing sample was made of PBMCs. The chain uses TRBV10-3 and TRBJ2-1; 8 bases agree with TRBD2. Written as DNA, the CDR3 is TGTGCCATCAGCGTTGAATCCGGGACTAGTGACAATGAGCAGTTCTTC. Protein: CAISVESGTSDNEQFF.